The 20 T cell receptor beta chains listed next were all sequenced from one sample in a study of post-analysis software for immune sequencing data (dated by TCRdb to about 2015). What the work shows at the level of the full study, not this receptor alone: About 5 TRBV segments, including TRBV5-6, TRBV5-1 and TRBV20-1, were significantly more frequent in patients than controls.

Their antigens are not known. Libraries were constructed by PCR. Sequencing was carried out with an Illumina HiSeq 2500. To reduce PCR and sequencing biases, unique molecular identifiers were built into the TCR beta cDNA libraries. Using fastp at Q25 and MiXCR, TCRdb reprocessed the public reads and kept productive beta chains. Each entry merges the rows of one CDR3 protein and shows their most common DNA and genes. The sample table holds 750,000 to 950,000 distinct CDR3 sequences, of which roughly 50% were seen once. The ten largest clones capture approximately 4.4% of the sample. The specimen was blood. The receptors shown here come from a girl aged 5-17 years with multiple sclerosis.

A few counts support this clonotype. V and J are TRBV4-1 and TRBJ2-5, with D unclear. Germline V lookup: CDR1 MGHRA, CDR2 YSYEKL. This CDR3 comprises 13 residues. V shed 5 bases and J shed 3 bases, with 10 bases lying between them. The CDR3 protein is CASSVPLEETQYF. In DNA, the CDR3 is TGCGCCAGCAGCGTCCCGTTGGAAGAGACCCAGTACTTC.

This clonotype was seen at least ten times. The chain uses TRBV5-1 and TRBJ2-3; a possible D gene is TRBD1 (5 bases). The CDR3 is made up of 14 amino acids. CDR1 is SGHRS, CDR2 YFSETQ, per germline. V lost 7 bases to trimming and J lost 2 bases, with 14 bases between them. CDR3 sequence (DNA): TGCGCCAGCCAAACCCTAGGACACACAGATACGCAGTATTTT. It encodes CASQTLGHTDTQYF.

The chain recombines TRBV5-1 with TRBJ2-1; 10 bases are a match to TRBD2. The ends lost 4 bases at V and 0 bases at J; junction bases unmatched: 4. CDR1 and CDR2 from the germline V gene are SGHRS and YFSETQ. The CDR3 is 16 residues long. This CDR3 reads CASSDPSGSSYNEQFF. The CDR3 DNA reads TGCGCCAGCAGCGACCCTAGCGGGAGCTCCTACAATGAGCAGTTCTTC.

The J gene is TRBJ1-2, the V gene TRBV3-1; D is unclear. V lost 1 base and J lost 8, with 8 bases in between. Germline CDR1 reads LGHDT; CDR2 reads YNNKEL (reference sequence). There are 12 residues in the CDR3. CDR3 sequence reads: CASSQGAVGYTF. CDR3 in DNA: TGTGCCAGCAGCCAAGGCGCGGTCGGCTACACCTTC.

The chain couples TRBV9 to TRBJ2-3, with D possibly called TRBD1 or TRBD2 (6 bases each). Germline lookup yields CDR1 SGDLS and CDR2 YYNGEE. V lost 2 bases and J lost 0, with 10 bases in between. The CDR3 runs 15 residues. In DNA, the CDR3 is TGTGCCAGCAGCGTTTGGGGGGCGAGCACAGATACGCAGTATTTT. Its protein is CASSVWGASTDTQYF.

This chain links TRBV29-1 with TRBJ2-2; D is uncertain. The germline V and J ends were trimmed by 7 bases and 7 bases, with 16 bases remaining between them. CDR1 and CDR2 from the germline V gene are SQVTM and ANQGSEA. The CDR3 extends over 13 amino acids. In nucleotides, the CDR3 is TGCAGCGGGGTGGCAGTGGCTGGCGGGGAGCTGTTTTTT. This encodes CSGVAVAGGELFF.

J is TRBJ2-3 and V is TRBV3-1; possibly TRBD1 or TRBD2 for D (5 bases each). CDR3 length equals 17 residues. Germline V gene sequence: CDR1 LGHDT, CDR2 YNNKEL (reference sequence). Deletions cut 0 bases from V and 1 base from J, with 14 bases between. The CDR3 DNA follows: TGTGCCAGCAGCCAAGATATGGGAAGAGGGGGCACAGATACGCAGTATTTT. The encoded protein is CASSQDMGRGGTDTQYF.

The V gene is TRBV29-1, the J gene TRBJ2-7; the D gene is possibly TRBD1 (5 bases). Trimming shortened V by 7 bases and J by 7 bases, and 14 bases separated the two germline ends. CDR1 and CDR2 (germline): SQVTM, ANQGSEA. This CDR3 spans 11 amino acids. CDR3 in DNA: TGCAGCGGGGGCCCGCCTGGTGAGCAGTACTTC. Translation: CSGGPPGEQYF.

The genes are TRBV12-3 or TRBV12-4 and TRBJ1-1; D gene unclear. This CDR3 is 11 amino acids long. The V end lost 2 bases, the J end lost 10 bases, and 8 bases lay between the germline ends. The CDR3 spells CASSLSLGAFF. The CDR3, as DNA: TGTGCCAGCAGTTTATCATTGGGAGCTTTCTTT.

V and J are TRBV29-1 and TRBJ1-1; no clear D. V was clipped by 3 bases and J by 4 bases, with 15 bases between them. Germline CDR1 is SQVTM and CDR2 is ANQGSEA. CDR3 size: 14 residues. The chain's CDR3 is CSVEFARSGTEAFF. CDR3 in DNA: TGCAGCGTTGAGTTTGCCCGGTCGGGCACTGAAGCTTTCTTT.

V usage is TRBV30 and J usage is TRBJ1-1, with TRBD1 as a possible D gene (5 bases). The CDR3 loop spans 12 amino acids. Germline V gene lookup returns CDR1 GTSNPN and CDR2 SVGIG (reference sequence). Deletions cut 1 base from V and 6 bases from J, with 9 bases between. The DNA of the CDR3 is TGTGCCTGGAGTGGGGGGATTCCTGAAGCTTTCTTT. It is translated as CAWSGGIPEAFF.

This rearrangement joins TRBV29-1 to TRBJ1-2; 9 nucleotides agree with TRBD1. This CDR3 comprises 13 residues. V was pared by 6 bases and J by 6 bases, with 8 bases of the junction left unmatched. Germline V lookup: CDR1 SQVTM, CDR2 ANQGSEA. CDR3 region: CSVPGQGKNGYTF. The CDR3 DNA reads TGCAGCGTACCCGGACAGGGGAAGAATGGCTACACCTTC.

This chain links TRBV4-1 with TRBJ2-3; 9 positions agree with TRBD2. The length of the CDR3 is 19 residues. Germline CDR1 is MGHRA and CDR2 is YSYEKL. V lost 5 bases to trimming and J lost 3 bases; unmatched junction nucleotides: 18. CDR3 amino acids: CASSDAGSGSKAVTDTQYF. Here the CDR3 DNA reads TGCGCCAGCAGCGATGCAGGTAGCGGGAGCAAGGCTGTGACAGATACGCAGTATTTT.

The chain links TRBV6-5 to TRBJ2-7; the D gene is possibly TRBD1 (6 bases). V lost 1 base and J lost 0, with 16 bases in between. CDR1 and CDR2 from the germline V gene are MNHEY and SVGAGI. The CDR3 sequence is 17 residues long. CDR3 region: CASSYLFTAGVSYEQYF. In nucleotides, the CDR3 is TGTGCCAGCAGTTACTTATTCACGGCAGGGGTCTCCTACGAGCAGTACTTC.

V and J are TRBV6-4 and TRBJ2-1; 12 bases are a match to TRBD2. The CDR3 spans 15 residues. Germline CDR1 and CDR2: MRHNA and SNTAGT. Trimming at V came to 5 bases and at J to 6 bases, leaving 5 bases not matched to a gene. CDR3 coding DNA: TGTGCCAGCAGTCGACTAGCGGGGGAGGGCAATGAGCAGTTCTTC. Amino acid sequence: CASSRLAGEGNEQFF.

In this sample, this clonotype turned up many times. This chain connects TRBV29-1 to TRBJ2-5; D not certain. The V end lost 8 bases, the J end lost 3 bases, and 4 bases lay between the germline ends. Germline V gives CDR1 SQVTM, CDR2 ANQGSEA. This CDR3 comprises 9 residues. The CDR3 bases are TGCAGCTCCGAAGAGACCCAGTACTTC. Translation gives CSSEETQYF.

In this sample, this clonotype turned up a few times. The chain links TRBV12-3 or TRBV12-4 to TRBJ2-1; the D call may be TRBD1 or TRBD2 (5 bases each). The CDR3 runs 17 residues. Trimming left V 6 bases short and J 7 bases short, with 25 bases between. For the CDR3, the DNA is TGTGCCAGCAGGCCGGGCCCCGGGACCCGCCTCCGTAATGAGCAGTTCTTC. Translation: CASRPGPGTRLRNEQFF.

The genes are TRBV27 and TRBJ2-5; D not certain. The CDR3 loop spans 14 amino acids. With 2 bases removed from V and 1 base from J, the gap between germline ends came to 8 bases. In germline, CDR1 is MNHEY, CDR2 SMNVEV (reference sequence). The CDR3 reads CASSLTSPQETQYF. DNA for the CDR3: TGTGCCAGCAGTTTAACCAGCCCCCAAGAGACCCAGTACTTC.

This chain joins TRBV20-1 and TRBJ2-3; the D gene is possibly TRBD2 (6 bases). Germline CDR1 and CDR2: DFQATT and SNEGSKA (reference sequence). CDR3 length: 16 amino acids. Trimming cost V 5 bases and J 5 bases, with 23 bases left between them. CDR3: CSAPPTEVGAGDTQYF. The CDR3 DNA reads TGCAGTGCTCCGCCGACAGAGGTGGGAGCGGGAGATACGCAGTATTTT.

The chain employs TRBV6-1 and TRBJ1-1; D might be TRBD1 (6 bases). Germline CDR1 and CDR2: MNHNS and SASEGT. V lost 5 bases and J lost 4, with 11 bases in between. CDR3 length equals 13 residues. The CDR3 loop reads CASSTQGATEAFF. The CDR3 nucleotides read TGTGCCAGCAGTACACAGGGAGCCACTGAAGCTTTCTTT.